The following is a TCR beta chain sequence with its context. Its target is unknown. Since a much larger clone is just one base distant, this may be a read error. The conserved final phenylalanine or tryptophan is absent from the CDR3, which likely points to a read error. The data are from a study of CD8 T cells in ankylosing spondylitis. Study-wide points: Those disease-linked clones were CD8+; they were also relatively rare in peripheral blood. A motif of 8 or 9 highly homologous TCR beta variants was seen as apparently characteristic of ankylosing spondylitis blood.

Quantitative 5'-RACE with molecular barcodes generated TCR beta libraries. In TCRdb, the 5' RACE reads were re-called with MiXCR into one record per CDR3 protein. The sample records approximately 520,000 distinct CDR3 sequences, approximately 5.3% being singletons. Germline lookup yields CDR1 SEHNR and CDR2 FQNEAQ (reference sequence). This CDR3 has 15 residues. V was cut by 5 bases and J by 5 bases, with 13 bases left in between. Sequences were obtained from blood, either unsorted or a sorted T cell fraction (not recorded which). The receptor's source is a male donor with ankylosing spondylitis. The genes are TRBV7-9 and TRBJ1-6; tentatively, D is TRBD1 (6 bases). The CDR3 bases are TGTGCCAGCAGCACCTGGGACACGAATAATTCACCCCTCCACATT. It encodes CASSTWDTNNSPLHI.